Given below is one T cell receptor (delta chain) in context. This likely reflects a read error, since a far larger clone is one base away. PBMC RNA was reverse transcribed using gamma-chain- and delta-chain-specific primers. TCRdb made new clone calls on the RT-PCR reads using CATT. The sample has 630 or so delta-chain clones, 55% seen once. Trimming removed 0 bases from V and 3 bases from J; junction bases left unmatched: 15. The CDR3 spans 22 residues. Looked up from germline, CDR1 is TSWWSYY and CDR2 is QGS. The sample originates from a study of delta chains in infants with herpesvirus infections. Study-level background: From birth, Ugandan infants were followed prospectively for primary CMV infection. Infants infected with CMV after birth were searched for public fetal Vdelta1/Vgamma8 clonotype.

The starting material was peripheral blood, obtained at time point 4 of longitudinal follow-up. The chain uses TRDV1 and TRDJ3; TRDD3 agrees at 9 bases. The sequence was collected from a human donor who was a Ugandan infant, either HIV-exposed or HIV-unexposed (not recorded which). The CDR3 region is CALGELIDPYHGGYWDTRQMFF. The DNA for the CDR3 is TGTGCTCTTGGGGAACTAATAGACCCCTACCATGGGGGATACTGGGACACCCGACAGATGTTTTTC.